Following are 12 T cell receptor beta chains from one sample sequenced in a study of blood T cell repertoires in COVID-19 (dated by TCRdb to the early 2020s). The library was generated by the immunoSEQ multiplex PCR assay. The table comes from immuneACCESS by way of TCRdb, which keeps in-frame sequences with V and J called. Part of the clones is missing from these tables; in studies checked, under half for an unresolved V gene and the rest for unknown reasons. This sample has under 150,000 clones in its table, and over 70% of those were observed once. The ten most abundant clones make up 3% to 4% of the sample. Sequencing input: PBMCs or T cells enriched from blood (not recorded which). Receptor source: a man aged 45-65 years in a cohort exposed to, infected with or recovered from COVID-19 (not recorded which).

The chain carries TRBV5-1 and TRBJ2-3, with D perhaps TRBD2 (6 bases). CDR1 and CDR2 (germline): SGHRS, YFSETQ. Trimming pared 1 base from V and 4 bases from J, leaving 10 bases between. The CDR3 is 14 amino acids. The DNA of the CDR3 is TGCGCCAGCAGCTTGTGGAGGGTGTCAGATACGCAGTATTTT. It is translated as CASSLWRVSDTQYF.

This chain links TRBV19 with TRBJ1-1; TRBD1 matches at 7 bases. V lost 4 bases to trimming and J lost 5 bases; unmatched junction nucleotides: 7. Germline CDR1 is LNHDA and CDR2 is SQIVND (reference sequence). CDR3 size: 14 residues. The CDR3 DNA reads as TGTGCCAGTAGTACAGACAGGGTCGGAACTGAAGCTTTCTTT. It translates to CASSTDRVGTEAFF.

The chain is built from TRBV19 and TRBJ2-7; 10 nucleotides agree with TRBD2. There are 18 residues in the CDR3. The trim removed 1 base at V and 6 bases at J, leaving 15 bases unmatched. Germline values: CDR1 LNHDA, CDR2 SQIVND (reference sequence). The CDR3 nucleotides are TGTGCCAGTAGTATAGTCCTACCCCAAGCGGGGGGGCCTGGCGAGCAGTACTTC. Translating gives CASSIVLPQAGGPGEQYF.

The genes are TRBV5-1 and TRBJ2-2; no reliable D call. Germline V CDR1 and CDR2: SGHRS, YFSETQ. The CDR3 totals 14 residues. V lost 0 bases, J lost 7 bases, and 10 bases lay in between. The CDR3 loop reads CASSLAYSHGELFF. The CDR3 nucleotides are TGCGCCAGCAGCTTGGCTTACAGCCACGGGGAGCTGTTTTTT.

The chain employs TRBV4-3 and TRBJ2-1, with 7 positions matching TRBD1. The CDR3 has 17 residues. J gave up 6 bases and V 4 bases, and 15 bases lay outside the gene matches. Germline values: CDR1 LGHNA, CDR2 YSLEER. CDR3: CASSLGTTGVLLNEQFF. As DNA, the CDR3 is TGCGCCAGCAGCCTTGGAACCACAGGGGTCCTACTCAATGAGCAGTTCTTC.

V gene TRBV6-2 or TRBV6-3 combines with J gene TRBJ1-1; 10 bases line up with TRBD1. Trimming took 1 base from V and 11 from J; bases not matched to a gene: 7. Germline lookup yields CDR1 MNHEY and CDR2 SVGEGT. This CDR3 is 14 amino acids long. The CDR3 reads CASSYYGTGERAFF. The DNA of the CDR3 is TGTGCCAGCAGTTACTACGGGACAGGGGAGAGGGCTTTCTTT.

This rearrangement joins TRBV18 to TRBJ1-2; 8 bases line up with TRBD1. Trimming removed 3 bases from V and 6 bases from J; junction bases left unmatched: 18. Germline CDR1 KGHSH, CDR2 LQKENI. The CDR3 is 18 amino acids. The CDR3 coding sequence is TGTGCCAGCTCACCTCTCATGAGAGAAGGACAGGGAGGGCATGGCTACACCTTC. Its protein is CASSPLMREGQGGHGYTF.

Written as DNA, the CDR3 is TGCGCCAGTTCGAGGGACAGAGAGTTTGAAGCTTTCTTT. Translation: CASSRDREFEAFF. The J gene is TRBJ1-1, the V gene TRBV10-1; 7 bases agree with TRBD1. After removal of 9 bases from V and 7 bases from J, the junction contained 11 bases not matched to a gene. This CDR3 is built from 13 residues. Germline CDR1 and CDR2: WNHNN and SYGVQD (reference sequence).

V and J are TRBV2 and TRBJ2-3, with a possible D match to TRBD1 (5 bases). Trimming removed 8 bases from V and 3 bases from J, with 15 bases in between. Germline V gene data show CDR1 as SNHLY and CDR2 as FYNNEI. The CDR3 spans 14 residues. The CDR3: CASRRSGLTDTQYF. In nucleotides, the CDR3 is TGTGCCAGCCGAAGGTCAGGGTTGACAGATACGCAGTATTTT.

CDR3 loop: CASSVVGTSISGANVLTF. The CDR3 coding sequence is TGTGCCAGCAGCGTCGTCGGGACTAGCATCTCTGGGGCCAACGTCCTGACTTTC. This chain uses TRBV9 with TRBJ2-6, with 9 bases that match TRBD2. Trimming at V came to 2 bases and at J to 0 bases, leaving 6 bases not matched to a gene. This CDR3 comprises 18 residues. Germline V lookup: CDR1 SGDLS, CDR2 YYNGEE.

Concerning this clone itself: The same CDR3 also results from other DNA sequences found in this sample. CDR3 sequence reads: CASSPRGNTEAFF. CDR3 coding DNA: TGTGCCAGTAGCCCCAGGGGTAACACTGAAGCTTTCTTT. The chain recombines TRBV19 with TRBJ1-1; D possibly corresponds to TRBD1 (6 bases). V gave up 6 bases and J gave up 2 bases, with 10 bases separating them. The germline gives CDR1 LNHDA, CDR2 SQIVND (reference sequence). CDR3 length equals 13 residues. The whole variable domain, filled in from reference TRBV19 and TRBJ1-1, reads DGGITQSPKYLFRKEGQNVTLSCEQNLNHDAMYWYRQDPGQGLRLIYYSQIVNDFQKGDIAEGYSVSREKKESFPLTVTSAQKNPTAFYLCASSPRGNTEAFFGQGTRLTVV.

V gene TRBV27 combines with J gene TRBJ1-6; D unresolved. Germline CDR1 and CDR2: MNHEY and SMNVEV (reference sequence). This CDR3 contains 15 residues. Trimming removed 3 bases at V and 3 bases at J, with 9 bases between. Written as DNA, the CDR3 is TGTGCCAGCAGTTTTGGAGGGATCTATAATTCACCCCTCCACTTT. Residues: CASSFGGIYNSPLHF.